This is a list of T cell receptor beta chains from one sample in a study of shared clonotypes between healthy human individuals. Produced via immunoSEQ multiplex PCR; TCRdb's table is partial and in-frame only. The sample records under 1,100,000 clones, around four fifths being singletons. The sample comprised memory CD4+ T cells sorted from blood. Every receptor here comes from a man between 18 and 29 years old in good health. Each CDR3 is given without its conserved first and last residue.

V gene: TRBV5-1; J gene: TRBJ1-4; CDR3 length: 13; CDR3 protein: ASSSGQSTNEKLF
V gene: TRBV14; J gene: TRBJ1-2; CDR3 length: 11; CDR3 protein: ASSQPGQTYYT
V gene: TRBV5-6; J gene: TRBJ2-3; CDR3 length: 14; CDR3 protein: ASSVVAGELKGTQY
V gene: TRBV7-2; J gene: TRBJ2-7; CDR3 length: 12; CDR3 protein: ASSPGLASYEQY
V gene: TRBV30; J gene: TRBJ1-1; CDR3 length: 11; CDR3 protein: AWGSGRDTEAF
V gene: TRBV7-8; J gene: TRBJ2-1; CDR3 length: 13; CDR3 protein: ASSSIAGAYNEQF
V gene: TRBV7-2; J gene: TRBJ2-3; CDR3 length: 13; CDR3 protein: ASSLAQGRTDTQY
V gene: TRBV11-2; J gene: TRBJ2-3; CDR3 length: 11; CDR3 protein: ASSLRTTDTQY
V gene: TRBV11-2; J gene: TRBJ2-2; CDR3 length: 10; CDR3 protein: ASSSDTGELF
V gene: TRBV6-5; J gene: TRBJ2-7; CDR3 length: 10; CDR3 protein: ASSRRAGEQY
V gene: TRBV2; J gene: TRBJ1-5; CDR3 length: 13; CDR3 protein: ASSPTGTVNQPQH
V gene: TRBV6-1; J gene: TRBJ1-4; CDR3 length: 13; CDR3 protein: ASRHGQGRGEKLF
V gene: TRBV19; J gene: TRBJ1-3; CDR3 length: 12; CDR3 protein: ASSIRRGTDTIY
V gene: TRBV7-2; J gene: TRBJ2-5; CDR3 length: 12; CDR3 protein: ASSLDTRGETQY
V gene: TRBV6-1; J gene: TRBJ2-5; CDR3 length: 11; CDR3 protein: ASIRQGKETQY
V gene: TRBV2; J gene: TRBJ2-3; CDR3 length: 12; CDR3 protein: ASSLQQGKGTQY
V gene: TRBV10-2; J gene: TRBJ1-6; CDR3 length: 12; CDR3 protein: ASSEWTGLSPLH
V gene: TRBV28; J gene: TRBJ2-1; CDR3 length: 14; CDR3 protein: ASSTDNPGPYNEQF
V gene: TRBV6-1; J gene: TRBJ1-1; CDR3 length: 13; CDR3 protein: ASSELVRDRVTAF
V gene: TRBV9; J gene: TRBJ2-3; CDR3 length: 10; CDR3 protein: ASSVELAPQY
V gene: TRBV7-8; J gene: TRBJ2-2; CDR3 length: 13; CDR3 protein: ASSLAGGNTGELF
V gene: TRBV29-1; J gene: TRBJ1-2; CDR3 length: 10; CDR3 protein: SVYRDNYGYT
V gene: TRBV6-5; J gene: TRBJ1-3; CDR3 length: 12; CDR3 protein: ATYWPSSGNTIY
V gene: TRBV5-4; J gene: TRBJ2-7; CDR3 length: 13; CDR3 protein: ASRLGSGVVYEQY
V gene: TRBV10-2; J gene: TRBJ1-1; CDR3 length: 11; CDR3 protein: ASSLTQGLEAF
V gene: TRBV18; J gene: TRBJ1-2; CDR3 length: 10; CDR3 protein: ASSPGDYGYT
V gene: TRBV19; J gene: TRBJ1-2; CDR3 length: 12; CDR3 protein: ASSLAGTGYGYT
V gene: TRBV6-5; J gene: TRBJ2-7; CDR3 length: 13; CDR3 protein: ASSYNSPGRNEQY
V gene: TRBV27; J gene: TRBJ2-1; CDR3 length: 18; CDR3 protein: ASSQKRGLRGGPTYNEQF
V gene: TRBV5-4; J gene: TRBJ2-7; CDR3 length: 13; CDR3 protein: ASSLVLGTSYEQY
V gene: TRBV15; J gene: TRBJ1-5; CDR3 length: 13; CDR3 protein: ATSQGRSNNQPQH
V gene: TRBV19; J gene: TRBJ1-1; CDR3 length: 13; CDR3 protein: ASSIAGKGSTEAF
V gene: TRBV6-5; J gene: TRBJ2-3; CDR3 length: 12; CDR3 protein: ASTPSGVSDTQY
V gene: TRBV6-1; J gene: TRBJ2-4; CDR3 length: 13; CDR3 protein: ASSVPHVAKNIQY
V gene: TRBV10-3; J gene: TRBJ2-7; CDR3 length: 16; CDR3 protein: AISESTVASGVSYEQY
V gene: TRBV18; J gene: TRBJ1-2; CDR3 length: 11; CDR3 protein: ASSSGPNYGYT
V gene: TRBV5-4; J gene: TRBJ2-7; CDR3 length: 13; CDR3 protein: ASSSRTGSSYEQY
V gene: TRBV18; J gene: TRBJ2-7; CDR3 length: 12; CDR3 protein: ASSLDRGRAEQY
V gene: TRBV28; J gene: TRBJ2-3; CDR3 length: 13; CDR3 protein: ASSTRTSGTDTQY
V gene: TRBV5-5; J gene: TRBJ1-1; CDR3 length: 13; CDR3 protein: ASSLETGGNTEAF
V gene: TRBV9; J gene: TRBJ1-3; CDR3 length: 13; CDR3 protein: ASSATDSTGNTIY
V gene: TRBV19; J gene: TRBJ1-6; CDR3 length: 12; CDR3 protein: ASSSGQETSPLH
V gene: TRBV6-6; J gene: TRBJ1-2; CDR3 length: 12; CDR3 protein: ASSYSVGDYGYT
V gene: TRBV30; J gene: TRBJ2-5; CDR3 length: 13; CDR3 protein: AWNPGSRYQETQY
V gene: TRBV29-1; J gene: TRBJ1-2; CDR3 length: 12; CDR3 protein: SVEGGVMDYGYT
V gene: TRBV5-6; J gene: TRBJ2-7; CDR3 length: 11; CDR3 protein: ASSAGTGLEQY
V gene: TRBV5-1; J gene: TRBJ1-4; CDR3 length: 12; CDR3 protein: ASSLETSSEKLF
V gene: TRBV18; J gene: TRBJ1-5; CDR3 length: 14; CDR3 protein: ASSPAKESGHQPQH
V gene: TRBV7-2; J gene: TRBJ2-1; CDR3 length: 12; CDR3 protein: ASSPLGGYNEQF
V gene: TRBV7-7; J gene: TRBJ1-3; CDR3 length: 12; CDR3 protein: ASSLGGSGNTIY
V gene: TRBV4-2; J gene: TRBJ2-2; CDR3 length: 15; CDR3 protein: ASSQEASGGNTGELF
V gene: TRBV5-8; J gene: TRBJ2-7; CDR3 length: 13; CDR3 protein: ASRTLAGGVAEQY
V gene: TRBV5-1; J gene: TRBJ1-1; CDR3 length: 12; CDR3 protein: ASSPRQAPTEAF
V gene: TRBV5-1; J gene: TRBJ2-3; CDR3 length: 15; CDR3 protein: ASSSRPPSGGTDTQY
V gene: TRBV4-1; J gene: TRBJ2-5; CDR3 length: 14; CDR3 protein: ASSQDMGSVQETQY
V gene: TRBV18; J gene: TRBJ1-1; CDR3 length: 12; CDR3 protein: ASSPGGPNTEAF
V gene: TRBV6-5; J gene: TRBJ1-3; CDR3 length: 13; CDR3 protein: ASSYRGPTGNTIY
V gene: TRBV5-4; J gene: TRBJ2-1; CDR3 length: 14; CDR3 protein: ASSRTGTGGYNEQF
V gene: TRBV6-1; J gene: TRBJ1-2; CDR3 length: 13; CDR3 protein: ASSHTGPRFYGYT